This T cell receptor beta chain was observed in a study of T cell responses to AZD1222 COVID-19 vaccine. Study background: The study pooled second doses at about 4 or about 12 weeks.

CDR1 DFQATT and CDR2 SNEGSKA come from the germline V gene (reference sequence). V gave up 3 bases and J gave up 4 bases; unmatched junction bases: 9. There are 15 residues in the CDR3. Method: immunoSEQ multiplex PCR; TCRdb's copy keeps in-frame clones and lacks some. The sample holds under 130,000 clones, just under 95% seen once. This sequence joins TRBV20-1 and TRBJ2-3; 8 nucleotides match TRBD2. The sequence derives from an adult in good health. This specimen was peripheral blood, taken on day 0 of AZD1222 vaccination. CDR3 sequence reads: CSASGLRGAADTQYF. The CDR3 DNA follows: TGCAGTGCTAGTGGATTGCGGGGGGCGGCAGATACGCAGTATTTT.